This is a list of T cell receptor beta chains from one sample in a study of T-cell memory formation after mild COVID-19. Each CDR3 protein gets one entry after TCRdb re-called the 5' RACE reads with MiXCR. The table lists 300,000 to 350,000 distinct CDR3 sequences, just under 20% of them singletons. The sequenced material came from PBMCs or a T cell subset sorted from them (not recorded which). These receptor sequences come from a young man who had mild COVID-19 (a few samples of this study predate the infection). Cell type and time point are not known. CDR3s include the opening cysteine and the closing phenylalanine or tryptophan. The D gene is left open where the match is weak. Clone size, where shown, is once, few, many, or a class for clones that have expanded.

>TRBJ2-2|TRBV20-1|.|few
CSAREGGNTGELFF
TGCAGTGCTAGAGAGGGGGGGAACACCGGGGAGCTGTTTTTT
>TRBJ2-2|TRBV9|.|few
CASSGVGLGSGELFF
TGTGCCAGCAGCGGGGTGGGCCTAGGGAGCGGGGAGCTGTTTTTT
>TRBJ2-3|TRBV11-2|TRBD2|many
CASSPRTSGGAGDTQYF
TGTGCCAGCAGCCCCCGGACTAGCGGGGGGGCGGGGGATACGCAGTATTTT
>TRBJ1-2|TRBV6-5|.|.
CASASLGDGYTF
TGTGCCAGCGCTTCACTTGGGGATGGCTACACCTTC
>TRBJ1-1|TRBV12-3/TRBV12-4|.|few
CASSLWGLNTEAFF
TGTGCCAGCAGTTTGTGGGGCCTGAACACTGAAGCTTTCTTT
>TRBJ2-2|TRBV5-6|.|few
CASSLVYSLTGELFF
TGTGCCAGCAGCTTGGTATACAGCCTAACCGGGGAGCTGTTTTTT
>TRBJ2-3|TRBV20-1|.|.
CSAGGGFTDTQYF
TGCAGTGCCGGAGGGGGTTTCACAGATACGCAGTATTTT
>TRBJ1-5|TRBV12-3/TRBV12-4|.|few
CASSSATANQPQHF
TGTGCCAGCAGTTCTGCCACAGCAAATCAGCCCCAGCATTTT
>TRBJ1-2|TRBV20-1|TRBD1|.
CSARDVSGGQAYGYTF
TGCAGTGCTAGAGATGTGAGCGGGGGACAGGCCTATGGCTACACCTTC
>TRBJ2-1|TRBV5-1|.|many
CASSPGDSSYNEQFF
TGCGCCAGCAGCCCCGGTGACTCCTCCTACAATGAGCAGTTCTTC
>TRBJ2-3|TRBV5-1|.|few
CASSEGGRPIDTQYF
TGCGCCAGCAGCGAGGGCGGACGACCTATAGATACGCAGTATTTT
>TRBJ2-7|TRBV5-1|.|few
CASSPPPGPTYEQYF
TGCGCCAGCAGCCCCCCACCGGGGCCCACCTACGAGCAGTACTTC
>TRBJ1-5|TRBV20-1|.|.
CSAQRGRESNQPQHF
TGCAGTGCTCAACGGGGGCGCGAGAGCAATCAGCCCCAGCATTTT
>TRBJ1-5|TRBV5-1|.|few
CASSLGAGVGQPQHF
TGCGCCAGCAGCTTGGGGGCAGGGGTCGGGCAGCCCCAGCATTTT
>TRBJ2-3|TRBV11-2|.|.
CASSPPMGVTDTQYF
TGTGCCAGCAGCCCCCCCATGGGGGTCACAGATACGCAGTATTTT
>TRBJ1-5|TRBV25-1|.|few
CASSPMGGGNQPQHF
TGTGCCAGCAGCCCCATGGGGGGGGGCAATCAGCCCCAGCATTTT
>TRBJ1-5|TRBV7-9|.|few
CASSFLDSNQPQHF
TGTGCCAGCAGCTTCTTGGATAGCAATCAGCCCCAGCATTTT
>TRBJ2-5|TRBV5-6|.|.
CASSLTGTEGETQYF
TGTGCCAGCAGCTTGACCGGGACCGAGGGAGAGACCCAGTACTTC
>TRBJ2-2|TRBV7-3|TRBD2|.
CASSLEGLAFAGELFF
TGTGCCAGCAGCCTAGAGGGACTAGCATTTGCCGGGGAGCTGTTTTTT
>TRBJ1-1|TRBV27|.|few
CASSQRGVNTEAFF
TGTGCCAGCAGCCAAAGGGGGGTGAACACTGAAGCTTTCTTT
>TRBJ1-1|TRBV24-1|.|few
CATRLGRVNTEAFF
TGTGCCACCAGGTTGGGGAGGGTGAACACTGAAGCTTTCTTT
>TRBJ1-3|TRBV11-2|.|few
CASSLGRNTIYF
TGTGCCAGCAGCTTAGGGAGAAACACCATATATTTT
>TRBJ2-1|TRBV18|TRBD2|many
CASSPLAGGNYNEQFF
TGTGCCAGCTCACCCTTAGCGGGGGGGAACTACAATGAGCAGTTCTTC
>TRBJ2-1|TRBV11-2|TRBD2|few
CASSLDLWRGGNEQFF
TGTGCCAGCAGCTTAGATCTTTGGCGGGGGGGCAATGAGCAGTTCTTC
>TRBJ1-1|TRBV12-3/TRBV12-4|.|many
CATSRRVGGNTEAFF
TGTGCCACCAGTCGAAGAGTGGGAGGGAACACTGAAGCTTTCTTT